This entry lists 17 T cell receptor beta chains sequenced from one sample in a study of cytomegalovirus exposure and HLA in healthy donors. Use of 60 Vbeta and 13 Jbeta primers characterized the PCR. Sequencing used immunoSEQ multiplex PCR; TCRdb keeps in-frame clones, though not all of them. The sample carries about 67,000 clones, around four fifths recorded once. The sequenced sample consisted of PBMCs. The receptors derive from a man aged 40-50 years in good health and CMV-seronegative.

The chain employs TRBV25-1 and TRBJ2-1, with 7 bases aligning to TRBD1. V lost 1 base, J lost 4 bases, and 13 bases stayed unmatched. Germline V gene sequence: CDR1 MGHDK, CDR2 SYGVNS. There are 18 residues in the CDR3. The chain's CDR3 is CASSESFPRDSSYNEQFF. CDR3 nucleotide sequence: TGTGCCAGCAGTGAATCTTTTCCCCGGGACAGTTCTTACAATGAGCAGTTCTTC.

The chain carries TRBV19 and TRBJ2-4, with D perhaps TRBD1 (6 bases). CDR1 and CDR2 (germline): LNHDA, SQIVND (reference sequence). V lost 3 bases to trimming and J lost 2 bases, with 14 bases between them. This CDR3 is built from 16 residues. CDR3 amino acids: CASSMGQGLTKNIQYF. CDR3 bases: TGTGCCAGTAGTATGGGCCAGGGGTTGACCAAAAACATTCAGTACTTC.

This clone was seen only a few times. The chain links TRBV6-1 to TRBJ2-1, with 11 positions matching TRBD2. Looked up from germline, CDR1 is MNHNS and CDR2 is SASEGT. The V segment lost 4 bases and the J segment 0 bases; nucleotides outside the gene matches: 8. The CDR3 length is 18 residues. CDR3 in DNA: TGTGCCAGCAGTGCTAGACTAGCGGGAACAAGCTCCTACAATGAGCAGTTCTTC. This codes for CASSARLAGTSSYNEQFF.

This chain connects TRBV14 to TRBJ2-1; possible D gene TRBD2, 6 bases. V dropped 4 bases and J dropped 4 bases, with 14 bases sitting between them. CDR1 is SGHDN and CDR2 is FVKESK in the germline V gene. CDR3 length: 15 residues. The CDR3 DNA sequence: TGTGCCAGCAGCCCCGCGGGCGGGGTTTACAATGAGCAGTTCTTC. Translated, it gives CASSPAGGVYNEQFF. Looking up the rest from reference TRBV14 and TRBJ2-1 gives the full variable domain: EAGVTQFPSHSVIEKGQTVTLRCDPISGHDNLYWYRRVMGKEIKFLLHFVKESKQDESGMPNNRFLAERTGGTYSTLKVQPAELEDSGVYFCASSPAGGVYNEQFFGPGTRLTVL.

V and J are TRBV28 and TRBJ2-7; the match to TRBD1 covers 8 bases. In germline, CDR1 is MDHEN, CDR2 SYDVKM. The CDR3 sequence is 14 residues long. V trimming: 5 bases; J trimming: 2 bases; junction bases outside the gene matches: 5. The CDR3 coding sequence is TGTGCCAGCAGTGTGTCACAGGGGGCCTACGAGCAGTACTTC. Its translation is CASSVSQGAYEQYF.

The rearrangement uses TRBV28 and TRBJ2-7; D uncertain. This CDR3 is built from 15 residues. V gave up 3 bases and J gave up 2 bases, with 14 bases separating them. Germline values: CDR1 MDHEN, CDR2 SYDVKM. In DNA, the CDR3 is TGTGCCAGCAGTTTCTCCACCAGGCCCCCCTACGAGCAGTACTTC. Protein product: CASSFSTRPPYEQYF. Using reference TRBV28 and TRBJ2-7 for the parts outside the CDR3, the full variable domain is DVKVTQSSRYLVKRTGEKVFLECVQDMDHENMFWYRQDPGLGLRLIYFSYDVKMKEKGDIPEGYSVSREKKERFSLILESASTNQTSMYLCASSFSTRPPYEQYFGPGTRLTVT.

V gene TRBV18 combines with J gene TRBJ2-5; no clear D. CDR1 is KGHSH, CDR2 LQKENI, per germline. This CDR3 comprises 15 residues. V lost 2 bases and J lost 1, with 11 bases in between. CDR3 nucleotide sequence: TGTGCCAGCTCACCAAGTGGCGGCCCCCAAGAGACCCAGTACTTC. This codes for CASSPSGGPQETQYF.

The genes are TRBV11-3 and TRBJ2-3; D remains ambiguous. V lost 2 bases, J lost 2 bases, and 11 bases lay in between. In germline, CDR1 is SGHNT, CDR2 YENEEA. The CDR3 has 15 residues. The CDR3 here is CASSLTSATTDTQYF. The CDR3 nucleotides read TGTGCCAGCAGCTTAACGAGTGCAACCACAGATACGCAGTATTTT. Supplemented by reference TRBV11-3 and TRBJ2-3, the full variable domain reads EAGVVQSPRYKIIEKKQPVAFWCNPISGHNTLYWYLQNLGQGPELLIRYENEEAVDDSQLPKDRFSAERLKGVDSTLKIQPAELGDSAVYLCASSLTSATTDTQYFGPGTRLTVL.

This clone was seen once. One end of the junction is discordant with germline, which a read error may explain. The rearrangement uses TRBV5-4 and TRBJ2-3, with 9 nucleotides matching TRBD2. The CDR3 sequence is 15 residues long. Germline V gene sequence: CDR1 SGHNT, CDR2 YYREEE (reference sequence). The CDR3 here is CVSSEGLASTDTQYF. The CDR3 DNA follows: TGTGTCAGCAGCGAGGGACTAGCTTCTACAGATACGCAGTATTTT. The complete variable domain, with remaining parts taken from reference TRBV5-4 and TRBJ2-3, reads ETGVTQSPTHLIKTRGQQVTLRCSSQSGHNTVSWYQQALGQGPQFIFQYYREEENGRGNFPPRFSGLQFPNYSSELNVNALELDDSALYLCVSSEGLASTDTQYFGPGTRLTVL.

The rearrangement joins TRBV6-1 to TRBJ2-3; 8 bases fit TRBD1. The V segment lost 7 bases and the J segment 7 bases; nucleotides outside the gene matches: 10. CDR1 and CDR2 from the germline V gene are MNHNS and SASEGT. This CDR3 comprises 14 residues. The CDR3 DNA is TGTGCCAGCATGAACCCCGGACAGGGACATACGCAGTATTTT. Protein sequence: CASMNPGQGHTQYF.

The CDR3 region is CASSPASFNTEAFF. The CDR3 nucleotides read TGTGCCAGCAGCCCCGCGTCGTTTAACACTGAAGCTTTCTTT. The V gene is TRBV7-9, the J gene TRBJ1-1; D not certain. Per the germline V gene, CDR1 is SEHNR and CDR2 is FQNEAQ (reference sequence). V lost 5 bases, J lost 2 bases, and 12 bases lay in between. This CDR3 is built from 14 residues.

The chain is built from TRBV21-1 and TRBJ2-5; TRBD2, the D gene given by the table, was not confirmed from the DNA. TRBV21-1 constitutes a pseudogene. This CDR3 comprises 16 residues. The CDR3 bases are TGTGCCAGCAGCATCAGACTAGCTTCCCTCCAAGAGACCCAGTACTTC. It yields the protein CASSIRLASLQETQYF.

The genes are TRBV5-4 and TRBJ1-2; 12 bases are shared with TRBD1. Trimming at V came to 0 bases and at J to 6 bases, leaving 3 bases not matched to a gene. Looked up from germline, CDR1 is SGHNT and CDR2 is YYREEE (reference sequence). The CDR3 loop spans 15 amino acids. CDR3 coding DNA: TGTGCCAGCAGCTTGGAGGGACAGGGGGCAGATGGCTACACCTTC. It yields the protein CASSLEGQGADGYTF.

This rearrangement joins TRBV25-1 to TRBJ1-4; tentative D call: TRBD1 (5 bases). CDR1 and CDR2 (germline): MGHDK, SYGVNS. CDR3 size: 15 residues. Trimming removed 6 bases at V and 5 bases at J, with 16 bases between. The CDR3 nucleotides read TGTGCCAGCAGCTCTAGGAGGGGCACAAATGAAAAACTGTTTTTT. It translates to CASSSRRGTNEKLFF.

The table lists this clone with a few counts. The chain links TRBV6-5 to TRBJ2-1, with 12 positions matching TRBD2. Trimming at V came to 4 bases and at J to 4 bases, leaving 5 bases not matched to a gene. The germline CDR1 and CDR2 sequences are MNHEY and SVGAGI. The CDR3 runs to 16 residues. The CDR3 is CASSSPGTSGYNEQFF. Here the CDR3 DNA reads TGTGCCAGCAGTTCTCCCGGGACTAGCGGGTACAATGAGCAGTTCTTC.

Of note for this clone: At one boundary the junction diverges from the germline segment, which might be a read error. The CDR3 coding sequence is TGTTCCAGCAGCTTAGCCGGGGGGCTCAAGCGGGCAGGGACAGATACGCAGTATTTT. Translating gives CSSSLAGGLKRAGTDTQYF. The chain uses TRBV7-9 and TRBJ2-3; possible D gene TRBD2, 7 bases. This CDR3 comprises 19 residues. Per germline, CDR1 SEHNR and CDR2 FQNEAQ (reference sequence). Looking up the rest from reference TRBV7-9 and TRBJ2-3 gives the full variable domain: DTGVSQNPRHKITKRGQNVTFRCDPISEHNRLYWYRQTLGQGPEFLTYFQNEAQLEKSRLLSDRFSAERPKGSFSTLEIQRTEQGDSAMYLCSSSLAGGLKRAGTDTQYFGPGTRLTVL.

This chain connects TRBV25-1 to TRBJ2-2, with 10 bases identical to TRBD1. Unmatched junction bases numbered 9, after V lost 2 bases and J lost 6 bases. The CDR3 contains 17 residues. The V gene's germline CDR1 is MGHDK and CDR2 SYGVNS. Here the CDR3 DNA reads TGTGCCAGCAGTGAAACCGGGGACAGGGGATTAGCCGGGGAGCTGTTTTTT. Its translation is CASSETGDRGLAGELFF.